This T cell receptor beta chain was documented in a study of shared clonotypes between healthy human individuals. General study findings and limits: Exclusively blood specimens were collected; tissue repertoires likely differ.

A word on this clone: As yet, its antigen is unknown.

Here immunoSEQ multiplex PCR was the method, and the copy in TCRdb shows in-frame clones only, minus some. The sample includes some 2,500,000 clones, approximately 93% of them seen just once. Germline V gene lookup returns CDR1 MGHRA and CDR2 YSYEKL. The CDR3 length is 15 residues. V shed 3 bases and J 4 bases; nucleotides not matched to a gene: 7. Sequenced input: naive CD4+ T cells from PBMCs. Subset denoted: CD45RA+ positively selected. This sequence was found in a man aged 18 to 29 in good health. Some clones in this sample may be carry-over from other donors' samples. The chain has TRBV4-1 and TRBJ2-3; 7 positions agree with TRBD1. DNA of the CDR3: TGCGCCAGCAGCCACACACGACAGGGTCCAGATACGCAGTATTTT. This codes for CASSHTRQGPDTQYF.